This T cell receptor beta chain came from a study of Ad26.COV2.S vaccination and SARS-CoV-2 variants. The method was immunoSEQ multiplex PCR; TCRdb's version includes in-frame clones alone and lacks a portion of them. The sample contains around 300,000 clones, 90% of which appear only once. V gave up 3 bases and J gave up 5 bases; unmatched junction bases: 7. The CDR3 has 16 residues. The V gene's germline CDR1 is SEHNR and CDR2 FQNEAQ (reference sequence). The treatment was: some 20 received Ad26.COV2.S at low or high dose, single or two shots; about 5 received placebo; per-sample allocation not given. Specimens were obtained on day 63 following the first vaccine or placebo injection.

The chain joins TRBV7-9 to TRBJ2-1; 10 nucleotides line up with TRBD2. The sequence was obtained from a person between 18 and 65 years old who received the Ad26.COV2.S COVID-19 vaccine or a placebo. The sample was peripheral blood, taken in a trial of Ad26.COV2.S vaccine versus placebo. In nucleotides, the CDR3 is TGTGCCAGCAGCTTGGTAGCGGGGGGCCCCGACAATGAGCAGTTCTTC. Translating it yields CASSLVAGGPDNEQFF.